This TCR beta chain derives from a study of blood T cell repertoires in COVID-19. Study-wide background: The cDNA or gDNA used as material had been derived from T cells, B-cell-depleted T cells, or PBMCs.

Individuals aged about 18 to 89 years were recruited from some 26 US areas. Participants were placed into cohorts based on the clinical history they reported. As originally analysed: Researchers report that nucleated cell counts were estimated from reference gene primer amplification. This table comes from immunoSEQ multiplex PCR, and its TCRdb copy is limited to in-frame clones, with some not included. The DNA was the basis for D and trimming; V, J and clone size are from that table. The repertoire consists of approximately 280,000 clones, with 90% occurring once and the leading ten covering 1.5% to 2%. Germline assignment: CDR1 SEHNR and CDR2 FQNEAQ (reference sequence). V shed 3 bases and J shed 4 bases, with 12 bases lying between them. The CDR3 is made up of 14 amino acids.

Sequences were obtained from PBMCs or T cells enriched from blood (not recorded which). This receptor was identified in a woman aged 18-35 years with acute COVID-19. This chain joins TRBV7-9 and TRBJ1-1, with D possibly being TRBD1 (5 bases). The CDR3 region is CASSFPDRGTEAFF. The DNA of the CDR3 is TGTGCCAGCAGCTTTCCCGACAGAGGCACTGAAGCTTTCTTT. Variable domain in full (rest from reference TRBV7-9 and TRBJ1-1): DTGVSQNPRHKITKRGQNVTFRCDPISEHNRLYWYRQTLGQGPEFLTYFQNEAQLEKSRLLSDRFSAERPKGSFSTLEIQRTEQGDSAMYLCASSFPDRGTEAFFGQGTRLTVV.